This T cell receptor beta chain emerged from a study of cytomegalovirus exposure and HLA in healthy donors (dated 2017 in TCRdb). About the full investigation: In an earlier analysis of 550 to 750 of the donors, roughly 300 Gb of sequence data and 90 million to 120 million unique TCR beta sequences from 150 million to 200 million T cells were reported. All discovery cohort repertoires had been generated using a single sequencing platform. Besides the first cohort of around 700 subjects, a separate validation cohort made up of some 110 different subjects was used. In a later genetic analysis, genome-wide SNP genotypes for about 55% of the roughly 670 donors were used, and that subset was treated as a discovery cohort. Among a few hundred genotyped donors of the cohort, an average of about 240,000 unique TCR beta nucleotide sequences were sequenced per donor, roughly a sixth of them non-productive. The genetic ancestry cluster associated with self-reported Caucasian donors included approximately 85% of the roughly 360 genotyped donors. A later analysis re-analyzed previously published TCR beta repertoires from roughly 690 donors and added high-resolution HLA genotyping to study TCR occurrence patterns. HLA typing included class I and class II loci at four-digit resolution. The study used immunosequencing to profile the T cell repertoires of more than 650 subjects and linked those repertoires to cytomegalovirus serostatus. Alongside the repertoire data, information on donor age, sex, ethnicity and CMV serostatus was compiled. To predict cytomegalovirus infection status, the study combined high-throughput TCR immunosequencing, statistical association of individual TCRs with disease status, and machine learning. An earlier analysis of a few hundred of the donors applied high-throughput TCR beta sequencing to assess whether each TCR beta V gene segment acted as functional or pseudogenic. Approximately 300 gigabases of sequencing data and around 88 million unique TCR sequences made up an early release that covered approximately 700 HLA-typed donors. The number of typed donors differed by locus: roughly 629-640 for A, B, C, DRB1 and DQB1; approximately 530 for DQA1; over 600 for DPA1; and about 450 for DPB1. The later analysis used no new phenotypic data to find candidate immune exposures, relying instead on TCR beta sequences and their occurrence across donors. A few DR-DQ haplotypes were treated as single units for association and clustering because of strong linkage in the cohort. The study aimed to test whether signatures of past pathogen exposure could be identified by cataloging public T cell receptors.

To prepare the library, the immunoSEQ multiplex PCR assay was applied. The multiplex PCR relied on a mix of 60 forward primers for TCR Vbeta segments and 13 reverse primers for TCR Jbeta segments. The CDR3 region of rearranged TCR beta genes was amplified from genomic DNA by a multiplex PCR assay. On the Illumina HiSeq System, the amplified TCR beta libraries were sequenced as 87-base-pair reads. In the source study's methods: In a later analysis, roughly 80 million unique TCR beta chains were counted across the roughly 670 repertoires, and approximately 11 million of these chains were shared by at least two donors. Raw reads were error-corrected and collapsed into unique sequences by a nearest-neighbor algorithm in which closely related sequences were merged to remove PCR and sequencing errors. CDR3 sequences were aligned to IMGT reference sequences to assign V, D and J gene segments. For a sequence to be retained, at least a six-nucleotide match to both a V gene segment and a J gene segment was required. A rearrangement counted as productive if the CDR3 had no stop codons and remained in frame with V and J, and every other rearrangement counted as non-productive. Following IMGT convention, CDR3 was defined as the stretch from the second conserved V-encoded cysteine to the conserved J-encoded phenylalanine. Sequences without an unambiguous match to a single V gene segment were excluded from the earlier analysis of almost 600 of the donors. In an earlier analysis of around 600 of the donors, V segments were called functional above 56.7% productive rearrangements and were called segregating when the between-donor standard deviation exceeded 5%. To diagnose cytomegalovirus status from the catalog of TCR beta chain sequences, a statistical classification framework was built. In a later analysis, TCR nucleotide sequences were compared against IMGT/GENE-DB human TR gene sequences so that V and J genes could be assigned. The TCRdist pipeline was used in a later analysis to assign CDR3 sequences and most-parsimonious VDJ recombination scenarios. A later analysis defined each TCR beta chain by its CDR3 amino acid sequence plus V-gene family, and excluded reads lacking a unique V-gene family. A later analysis removed 500 to 600 highly shared, low-generation-probability nucleotide sequences to deal with suspected cross-contamination and a sequencing artifact. In a later analysis, a clonal expansion index for each public chain was calculated from normalized within-repertoire ranks of inferred template counts. In a later analysis, generation probabilities were computed with a VDJ recombination model fitted to out-of-frame rearrangements, and the resulting probabilities were checked against IGoR. In a later analysis, hypergeometric tests were used to score TCR-TCR, TCR-HLA and TCR-CMV co-occurrence, with a repertoire-size bias correction applied to TCR pairs. To estimate false discovery rates, a later analysis permuted the HLA or CMV assignments 20 times. In a later analysis, co-occurring TCRs were grouped with DBSCAN, and TCRdist sequence similarity was added when clustering was performed within HLA-allele-positive subsets. Repertoires with fewer than 30,000 or more than 120,000 public chains, plus five repertoires with anomalous nucleotide sharing, were excluded from co-occurrence clustering. What TCRdb holds here is the immuneACCESS table cut down to in-frame rearrangements. Part of the clones is not present; checked against another copy, under half of the missing clones reflect an unresolved V gene, and the others are unexplained. D and trimming come from the DNA, and the V and J calls and clone size come from that table. The sample profile shows over 150,000 clones; around nine tenths of them were found once. About 0.85% of the sample is in the top ten clones.

The research as a whole found: The 87-base-pair reads could not distinguish some IMGT-functional V segments, including TRBV6-2 and TRBV6-3, so those segments were excluded. While some public TCRs were present in many individuals, most TCR sequences turned up only very rarely across donors. Because some donors lacked HLA typing at each locus, the association tests relied only on the typed subset. Correlated functional status among segregating V segments might reflect linkage disequilibrium, but an unknown experimental factor could not be ruled out. The presence/absence analyses assumed that sequencing depth was roughly uniform across donors, and that assumption may not be true. A later analysis found that most CMV-associated TCR beta chains appeared HLA-restricted, with HLA associations seemingly driven largely by CMV exposure. This cohort had only TCR beta chains sequenced, and the lack of alpha or paired-chain data limited which features could be detected. V-gene and J-gene trimming of TCR beta chains was associated with a missense DCLRE1C variant in a later genetic analysis, and the association was replicated in an independent cohort. In a later analysis, the rate of TCR association differed among HLA loci, with DRB1 alleles having the most associated TCRs and HLA-C alleles having the fewest. A later analysis found that HLA-associated TCR beta chains were more clonally expanded and had lower generation probabilities than equally common non-associated chains. CMV serostatus was the only immune exposure information available for the cohort. Three of the identified cytomegalovirus-associated TCR beta chains were confirmed in vitro to be specific for cytomegalovirus antigens. In a later analysis, several top co-occurrence clusters were reported to appear linked to parvovirus B19, influenza, CMV and Epstein-Barr virus. The authors suggested that the approach could potentially be extended to other disease states and immunological phenotypes. In an earlier analysis of 587 of the donors, most TCR beta V segments appeared in productive rearrangements about 90% or about 30% of the time, broadly matching IMGT annotations. A cluster of highly shared sequence variants was judged likely to represent a technical artifact of the sequencing pipeline. In both the original and validation cohorts, the classifier was reported to diagnose cytomegalovirus status with high specificity and sensitivity. In a later genetic analysis, fewer N-insertions in productive TCRs were reported among donors in an Asian-associated ancestry cluster than the roughly 700-donor mean. Over 15 rarely observed V segments, including chromosome 9 orphons, were excluded from the earlier analysis of almost 600 of the donors because counts were too low. When HLA alleles, especially DR and DQ, strongly co-occurred, TCR associations were difficult to assign to individual alleles. A further reported finding was that TCR beta sequences accurately predicted the HLA-A and HLA-B alleles for most subjects in the first cohort. In the study, approximately 160 TCR beta chains were listed as associated with cytomegalovirus. Specific HLA alleles were associated with 15,000 to 20,000 TCR beta sequences at a false discovery rate of 0.05 in a later analysis.

The CDR3 runs 14 residues from the cysteine to the phenylalanine. The only DNA kept is the CDR3, 42 bases in frame from the first base. CDR1 and CDR2, per the germline V gene, are SGHTA and FQGTGA. The germline V and J ends show losses of 5 bases and 5 bases respectively, and no gene match explains 4 bases of the junction. Details on this clone: The antigen this receptor binds is unknown. Within one base of it there is no much larger clone, and no base qualities were kept.

The cohort consisted of 666 healthy bone marrow donors. All cohort members were sampled while nominally healthy, although unrecorded immune exposures were likely present. The donor tested CMV seronegative and was one of the 352 seronegative cohort members. Every donor gave a peripheral blood sample, and the peripheral blood mononuclear cells from that sample were used for TCR beta sequencing. Genomic DNA extraction from the blood cell samples was performed with the Qiagen DNeasy Blood Extraction Kit. Sample: PBMCs. The chain is assembled from TRBV7-3 and TRBJ2-1; TRBD2 matches 9 bases in the middle. This clonotype originated in a woman aged 25 to 39 in good health and CMV-seronegative. The CDR3 reads as follows: CASSPGLANNEQFF. The nucleotides read TGTGCCAGCAGCCCAGGACTAGCGAACAATGAGCAGTTCTTC.